This T cell receptor (beta chain) was retrieved from a study of beta chain features in type 1 diabetes. Investigators reverse transcribed all isolated RNA, so they sequenced expressed TCRB transcripts. Assay used: immunoSEQ multiplex PCR; TCRdb lists only in-frame clones, some missing. This sample carries over 350,000 clones, roughly 16% of them seen once, and the ten largest clones take 0.019%. V was clipped by 6 bases and J by 4 bases; unmatched bases: 6. CDR1 SNHLY and CDR2 FYNNEI come from the germline V gene. The CDR3 has 14 residues. The rearrangement uses TRBV2 and TRBJ2-3, with TRBD1 matching over 8 bases. The TCR was taken from a young woman in good health. Sample: naive CD4+ T cells from blood. CDR3 residues: CASSYGQGSDTQYF. The DNA for the CDR3 is TGTGCCAGCAGCTATGGACAGGGTTCAGATACGCAGTATTTT.